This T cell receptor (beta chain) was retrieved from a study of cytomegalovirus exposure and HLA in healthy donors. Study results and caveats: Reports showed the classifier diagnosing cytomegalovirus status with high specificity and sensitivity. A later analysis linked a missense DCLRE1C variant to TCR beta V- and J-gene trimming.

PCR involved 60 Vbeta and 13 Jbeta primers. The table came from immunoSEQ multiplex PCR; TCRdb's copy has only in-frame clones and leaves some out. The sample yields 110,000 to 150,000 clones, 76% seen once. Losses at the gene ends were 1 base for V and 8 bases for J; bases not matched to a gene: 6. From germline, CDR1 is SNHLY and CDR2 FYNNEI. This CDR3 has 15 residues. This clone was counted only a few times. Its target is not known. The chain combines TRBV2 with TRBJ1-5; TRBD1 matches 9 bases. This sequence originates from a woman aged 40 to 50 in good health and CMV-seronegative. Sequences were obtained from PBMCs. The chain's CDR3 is CASSEGGTGMKPQHF. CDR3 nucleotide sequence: TGTGCCAGCAGTGAAGGGGGGACAGGGATGAAGCCCCAGCATTTT.